This T cell receptor beta chain derives from a study of CD8 T cells in ankylosing spondylitis. V lost 3 bases, J lost 11 bases, and 11 bases lay in between. The CDR3 is 12 residues long. Germline lookup yields CDR1 MNHEY and CDR2 SMNVEV (reference sequence). The sample holds many counts of this clonotype. Libraries for TCR beta were made by quantitative 5'-RACE with molecular barcodes. TCRdb recomputed calls from the 5' RACE reads with MiXCR, one row per CDR3 protein. The repertoire holds about 92,000 distinct CDR3 sequences, with 7.5% to 9% as singletons. The rearrangement links TRBV27 to TRBJ1-5; D is unclear. The sequence came from a male donor with ankylosing spondylitis or in good health (not recorded which). The sequenced sample consisted of blood, either unsorted or a sorted T cell fraction (not recorded which). CDR3 DNA: TGTGCCAGCAGTTTCACTGGATCAGCCCAGCATTTT. Encoded protein: CASSFTGSAQHF.